The 18 T cell receptor beta chains reported below all come from one sample, sequenced in a study of T cells in Graves' hyperthyroidism and ophthalmopathy. Amplification targeted TCR beta CDR3 regions from RNA transcripts. First-round RT-PCR targeting the TCR CDR3 was performed with the HTBI primer set. TCRdb independently ran MiXCR on the multiplex PCR reads; one entry per CDR3 protein. The sample holds around 290,000 distinct CDR3 sequences; less than 15% are singletons and the top ten take around 7.9%. Sequencing used blood. The origin of the receptors is a woman under 40 with Graves' hyperthyroidism that later progressed to Graves' ophthalmopathy.

The chain has TRBV11-2 and TRBJ2-5; TRBD2 matches at 11 bases. The junction had 1 base not matched to a gene; V was cut back by 3 bases and J by 4 bases. The germline CDR1 and CDR2 sequences are SGHAT and FQNNGV. The CDR3 has 14 residues. CDR3 DNA sequence: TGTGCCAGCAGCTTTGGACTAGCGGGAGAGACCCAGTACTTC. This codes for CASSFGLAGETQYF.

The chain joins TRBV6-4 to TRBJ2-1; tentatively, D is TRBD1 or TRBD2 (5 bases each). The V gene lost 3 bases and the J gene lost 6 bases, with 15 bases spanning the gap. CDR1 is MRHNA, CDR2 SNTAGT, per germline. The CDR3 has 15 residues. For the CDR3, the DNA is TGTGCCAGCAGTGAAGGACGCGATGGGGGCAATGAGCAGTTCTTC. Its translation: CASSEGRDGGNEQFF.

This clonotype was counted a few times. This rearrangement joins TRBV6-4 to TRBJ1-1, with a weak D call TRBD1 (5 bases). CDR1 MRHNA and CDR2 SNTAGT come from the germline V gene. The CDR3 has 14 residues. V was pared by 3 bases and J by 1 base, with 9 bases between. CDR3 in DNA: TGTGCCAGCAGTGATACGGACAAGAACACTGAAGCTTTCTTT. Protein product: CASSDTDKNTEAFF.

This clonotype was seen many times. This chain joins TRBV30 and TRBJ1-4, with D uncertain. Between the trimmed V and J ends, which lost 4 bases and 5 bases, there was a span of 11 bases. This CDR3 is built from 13 residues. Looked up from germline, CDR1 is GTSNPN and CDR2 is SVGIG (reference sequence). The CDR3 DNA sequence: TGTGCCTGGAAAGGGTATCTGAATGAAAAACTGTTTTTT. It specifies CAWKGYLNEKLFF. Full variable domain (remainder filled in from reference TRBV30 and TRBJ1-4): SQTIHQWPATLVQPVGSPLSLECTVEGTSNPNLYWYRQAAGRGLQLLFYSVGIGQISSEVPQNLSASRPQDRQFILSSKKLLLSDSGFYLCAWKGYLNEKLFFGSGTQLSVL.

This clonotype was seen repeatedly, ten times or more. V gene TRBV28 combines with J gene TRBJ1-4; TRBD1 matches at 9 bases. CDR1 is MDHEN and CDR2 is SYDVKM in the germline V gene. The V segment lost 5 bases and the J segment 7 bases; nucleotides outside the gene matches: 8. The CDR3 spans 15 residues. CDR3 coding DNA: TGTGCCAGCAGTACCCCCGGGACAGGGCGTGAAAAACTGTTTTTT. It codes for CASSTPGTGREKLFF.

This clonotype was seen more than once but under ten times. This chain connects TRBV4-1 to TRBJ1-4; unclear D gene. Germline loops: CDR1 MGHRA, CDR2 YSYEKL. Trimming pared 3 bases from V and 7 bases from J, leaving 15 bases between. The CDR3 contains 15 residues. In DNA form, the CDR3 reads TGCGCCAGCAGCCAGAACCAATTGCCGGGTGAAAAACTGTTTTTT. This encodes CASSQNQLPGEKLFF.

This clonotype occurred many times. The chain recombines TRBV6-1 with TRBJ1-1, with D possibly TRBD1 on 5 matching bases. Germline CDR1 reads MNHNS; CDR2 reads SASEGT. There are 14 residues in the CDR3. The V end lost 6 bases, the J end lost 0 bases, and 11 bases lay between the germline ends. CDR3 bases: TGTGCCAGCAGCTATAAACAGGTGAACACTGAAGCTTTCTTT. This gives the protein CASSYKQVNTEAFF.

This clonotype was detected ten times or more. The rearrangement links TRBV20-1 to TRBJ2-5, with 7 bases fitting TRBD2. CDR1 and CDR2 (germline): DFQATT, SNEGSKA (reference sequence). The ends lost 3 bases at V and 4 bases at J; junction bases unmatched: 11. This CDR3 spans 15 amino acids. In nucleotides, the CDR3 is TGCAGTGCTAGGGTGCCCAGGGAGGGTAGAGAGACCCAGTACTTC. Encoded protein: CSARVPREGRETQYF.

The DNA for the CDR3 is TGCAGTGCCCTCCAACTAGCGGGGTACTCCTACAATGAGCAGTTCTTC. It codes for CSALQLAGYSYNEQFF. This rearrangement joins TRBV20-1 to TRBJ2-1; the match to TRBD2 covers 10 bases. Trimming removed 6 bases from V and 0 bases from J; junction bases left unmatched: 8. The CDR3 spans 16 residues. Germline assignment: CDR1 DFQATT and CDR2 SNEGSKA (reference sequence).

The V gene is TRBV10-3, the J gene TRBJ1-1, with 8 bases aligning to TRBD1. Germline V gene data show CDR1 as ENHRY and CDR2 as SYGVKD. CDR3 length: 14 residues. V was pared by 5 bases and J by 1 base, with 3 bases of the junction left unmatched. The CDR3 here is CAISMGTGNTEAFF. The CDR3 DNA follows: TGTGCCATCAGTATGGGGACAGGGAACACTGAAGCTTTCTTT.

V is TRBV14 and J is TRBJ2-5; 13 bases map to TRBD2. Per the germline V gene, CDR1 is SGHDN and CDR2 is FVKESK. The ends lost 3 bases at V and 4 bases at J; junction bases unmatched: 2. This CDR3 is 15 amino acids long. CDR3 residues: CASSHRTSGRETQYF. Written as DNA, the CDR3 is TGTGCCAGCAGCCACAGGACTAGCGGGAGAGAGACCCAGTACTTC.

This clonotype has a count of ten or more. The rearrangement links TRBV7-9 to TRBJ1-1; 11 bases agree with TRBD1. Germline loops: CDR1 SEHNR, CDR2 FQNEAQ (reference sequence). With 6 bases clipped from V and 6 bases from J, the junction kept 6 bases outside the gene matches. CDR3 size: 14 residues. The CDR3 sequence: CASRPGQGASEAFF. The DNA for the CDR3 is TGTGCCAGCAGACCAGGACAGGGGGCCTCTGAAGCTTTCTTT.

This clonotype was seen only a few times. The chain combines TRBV6-1 with TRBJ2-7; D possibly corresponds to TRBD2 (6 bases). V was shortened by 11 bases and J by 0 bases, with 14 bases between the two germline ends. The germline gives CDR1 MNHNS, CDR2 SASEGT. The CDR3 runs to 13 residues. CDR3 DNA: TGTGCCTCATCGAGGACTACCTCCTACGAGCAGTACTTC. Translated: CASSRTTSYEQYF.

The chain combines TRBV5-4 with TRBJ2-3; a weak D match, TRBD2 (6 bases). Germline lookup yields CDR1 SGHNT and CDR2 YYREEE (reference sequence). The length of the CDR3 is 15 residues. The V gene lost 0 bases and the J gene lost 0 bases, with 8 bases spanning the gap. CDR3 residues: CASSLGGVSTDTQYF. The CDR3 DNA follows: TGTGCCAGCAGCTTGGGGGGGGTGAGCACAGATACGCAGTATTTT.

This clonotype was counted ten times or more. This chain links TRBV5-4 with TRBJ1-1, with unresolved D. V was cut by 2 bases and J by 1 base, with 9 bases left in between. Germline CDR1 reads SGHNT; CDR2 reads YYREEE (reference sequence). This CDR3 is 14 amino acids long. DNA of the CDR3: TGTGCCAGCAGCTTCGCTATTGGGAACACTGAAGCTTTCTTT. Protein: CASSFAIGNTEAFF.

This sequence joins TRBV19 and TRBJ2-7; no clear D gene. The CDR3 totals 14 residues. Germline CDR1 LNHDA, CDR2 SQIVND (reference sequence). The V gene lost 5 bases and the J gene lost 4 bases, with 15 bases spanning the gap. The CDR3 sequence is CASSHSAVLYEQYF. The CDR3 nucleotides read TGTGCCAGTAGTCATTCGGCGGTGCTATACGAGCAGTACTTC.

This clonotype was counted at least ten times. CDR3 coding DNA: TGTGCCAGCAGTCCATCTGGGACAGGGAGCAATCAGCCCCAGCATTTT. Translating it yields CASSPSGTGSNQPQHF. The chain is built from TRBV28 and TRBJ1-5; 9 bases line up with TRBD1. This CDR3 is 16 amino acids long. CDR1 is MDHEN and CDR2 is SYDVKM in the germline V gene. J lost 1 base, V lost 5 bases, and 6 bases had no gene match.

The rearrangement joins TRBV5-1 to TRBJ2-5; no clear D gene. The ends were cut back, 3 bases at V and 1 base at J, with 22 bases in the middle. Germline V CDR1 and CDR2: SGHRS, YFSETQ. The CDR3 length is 18 residues. The CDR3 sequence: CASSSRPPTRTSQETQYF. The CDR3 DNA reads TGCGCCAGCAGCTCGAGACCCCCGACCAGGACGAGCCAAGAGACCCAGTACTTC. Drawing the rest from reference TRBV5-1 and TRBJ2-5, the complete variable domain is KAGVTQTPRYLIKTRGQQVTLSCSPISGHRSVSWYQQTPGQGLQFLFEYFSETQRNKGNFPGRFSGRQFSNSRSEMNVSTLELGDSALYLCASSSRPPTRTSQETQYFGPGTRLLVL.